The 26 T cell receptor beta chains below all came from one sample that was sequenced in a study of blood T cell repertoires in COVID-19. Sequenced by immunoSEQ multiplex PCR; TCRdb stores in-frame clones only, minus some. The table lists approximately 240,000 clones, around 85% of them singletons. Sample: peripheral blood. These receptors all stem from a woman between 40 and 55 years old with active or convalescent COVID-19.

This chain uses TRBV5-4 with TRBJ1-5; D not resolved. CDR3 length equals 14 residues. V gave up 4 bases and J gave up 5 bases, with 13 bases separating them. Looked up from germline, CDR1 is SGHNT and CDR2 is YYREEE (reference sequence). The DNA of the CDR3 is TGTGCCAGCAGCCGGGAACTGGGTGATCAGCCCCAGCATTTT. Translated: CASSRELGDQPQHF. Variable domain in full (rest from reference TRBV5-4 and TRBJ1-5): ETGVTQSPTHLIKTRGQQVTLRCSSQSGHNTVSWYQQALGQGPQFIFQYYREEENGRGNFPPRFSGLQFPNYSSELNVNALELDDSALYLCASSRELGDQPQHFGDGTRLSIL.

The chain couples TRBV5-4 to TRBJ1-1; the D gene is possibly TRBD1 (5 bases). This CDR3 spans 17 amino acids. V was trimmed by 4 bases and J by 0 bases, leaving 19 bases between them. Germline CDR1 reads SGHNT; CDR2 reads YYREEE (reference sequence). The DNA for the CDR3 is TGTGCCAGCAGCCCCGGGGGAAGGGTGAGAATGAACACTGAAGCTTTCTTT. Translation: CASSPGGRVRMNTEAFF.

V is TRBV18 and J is TRBJ1-1, with D unclear. Looked up from germline, CDR1 is KGHSH and CDR2 is LQKENI. Trimming cost V 2 bases and J 3 bases, with 10 bases left between them. The length of the CDR3 is 14 residues. This CDR3 is CASSPGLEDTEAFF. The CDR3 DNA reads as TGTGCCAGCTCACCAGGATTAGAGGACACTGAAGCTTTCTTT.

This chain uses TRBV11-2 with TRBJ1-1; no reliable D call. The CDR3 runs 14 residues. The V gene lost 4 bases and the J gene lost 0 bases, with 9 bases spanning the gap. Germline V gene sequence: CDR1 SGHAT, CDR2 FQNNGV. This CDR3 reads CASSSQAVNTEAFF. CDR3 nucleotides: TGTGCCAGCAGCTCACAAGCGGTGAACACTGAAGCTTTCTTT.

The chain carries TRBV30 and TRBJ2-2; 9 bases agree with TRBD2. After removal of 5 bases from V and 6 bases from J, the junction contained 16 bases not matched to a gene. The V gene's germline CDR1 is GTSNPN and CDR2 SVGIG (reference sequence). The CDR3 has 17 amino acids. Written as DNA, the CDR3 is TGTGCCTGGGCGGAAGCGGGGGGCCTTTCTTGGGCCGGGGAGCTGTTTTTT. Translated: CAWAEAGGLSWAGELFF.

Only one count was recorded for this clone. The rearrangement uses TRBV11-2 and TRBJ2-1; D call uncertain. V gave up 1 base and J gave up 10 bases, with 11 bases separating them. The CDR3 sequence is 13 residues long. The germline CDR1 and CDR2 sequences are SGHAT and FQNNGV. The CDR3 region has the DNA TGTGCCAGCAGCTTAGCCGCCCTCCGGGAGCAGTTCTTC. It specifies CASSLAALREQFF.

DNA for the CDR3: TGCAGCGTGACAGAATCTGGAAACACCATATATTTT. Protein: CSVTESGNTIYF. V and J are TRBV29-1 and TRBJ1-3; the D gene is possibly TRBD1 (5 bases). Germline assignment: CDR1 SQVTM and CDR2 ANQGSEA. CDR3 length: 12 residues. V was trimmed by 6 bases and J by 1 base, leaving 7 bases between them.

The V gene is TRBV7-2, the J gene TRBJ1-5, with D hard to call. Trimming took 4 bases from V and 1 from J, leaving 11 bases between them. This CDR3 contains 15 residues. CDR1 is SGHTA, CDR2 FQGNSA, per germline. The CDR3 DNA reads as TGTGCCAGCAGCTCCATGCCCAGGAGCAATCAGCCCCAGCATTTT. Its translation is CASSSMPRSNQPQHF.

The V call is TRBV6-5, the J call TRBJ2-3; 8 bases map to TRBD1. Germline assignment: CDR1 MNHEY and CDR2 SVGAGI. The ends lost 6 bases at V and 4 bases at J; junction bases unmatched: 9. This CDR3 is built from 15 residues. The CDR3 here is CASSRWTGHPDTQYF. CDR3 DNA sequence: TGTGCCAGCAGCCGTTGGACAGGGCACCCAGATACGCAGTATTTT.

The chain carries TRBV5-8 and TRBJ2-1; D remains ambiguous. V was shortened by 7 bases and J by 7 bases, with 3 bases between the two germline ends. The CDR3 is 9 residues long. Germline CDR1 reads SGHTS; CDR2 reads YDEGEE. CDR3 protein: CASPNEQFF. Here the CDR3 DNA reads TGTGCCAGCCCGAATGAGCAGTTCTTC.

This clone was observed once. The chain uses TRBV2 and TRBJ1-5; D unclear. V lost 6 bases and J 3 bases, leaving 9 bases between the germline ends. From germline, CDR1 is SNHLY and CDR2 FYNNEI. The CDR3 covers 13 residues. The CDR3 loop reads CASSRGPNQPQHF. The CDR3 region has the DNA TGTGCCAGCAGCCGGGGTCCCAATCAGCCCCAGCATTTT.

This clone was observed a few times. The same CDR3 also results from other DNA sequences found in this sample. The genes are TRBV19 and TRBJ1-1; D gene uncertain. The CDR3 has 13 amino acids. Germline CDR1 reads LNHDA; CDR2 reads SQIVND (reference sequence). Trimming removed 3 bases at V and 3 bases at J, with 8 bases between. As DNA, the CDR3 is TGTGCCAGTAGTATCGCCCGGGACACTGAAGCTTTCTTT. Amino acid sequence: CASSIARDTEAFF. The full variable domain, its missing parts supplied by reference TRBV19 and TRBJ1-1, is DGGITQSPKYLFRKEGQNVTLSCEQNLNHDAMYWYRQDPGQGLRLIYYSQIVNDFQKGDIAEGYSVSREKKESFPLTVTSAQKNPTAFYLCASSIARDTEAFFGQGTRLTVV.

The rearrangement links TRBV19 to TRBJ1-1, with TRBD1 matching 8 bases. The junction had 7 bases not matched to a gene; V was cut back by 7 bases and J by 0 bases. CDR3 length: 15 residues. Germline loops: CDR1 LNHDA, CDR2 SQIVND (reference sequence). CDR3 DNA sequence: TGTGCCAGTACCCGAGGGACAGGATTGAACACTGAAGCTTTCTTT. Its protein product is CASTRGTGLNTEAFF.

The CDR3 protein is CATSDPGGANIQYF. As DNA, the CDR3 is TGTGCCACCAGTGATCCAGGGGGCGCGAACATTCAGTACTTC. This chain uses TRBV24-1 with TRBJ2-4, with 8 nucleotides matching TRBD1. Trimming took 3 bases from V and 7 from J; bases not matched to a gene: 4. Germline V gives CDR1 KGHDR, CDR2 SFDVKD. This CDR3 has 14 amino acids.

This chain links TRBV7-3 with TRBJ1-1; D is unclear. The germline V and J ends were trimmed by 1 base and 3 bases, with 9 bases remaining between them. The CDR3 runs to 14 residues. Germline lookup yields CDR1 SGHTA and CDR2 FQGTGA. The CDR3 coding sequence is TGTGCCAGCAGCTTAAACGCGGGGTACACTGAAGCTTTCTTT. This translates into CASSLNAGYTEAFF. The complete variable domain, with remaining parts taken from reference TRBV7-3 and TRBJ1-1, reads GAGVSQTPSNKVTEKGKYVELRCDPISGHTALYWYRQSLGQGPEFLIYFQGTGAADDSGLPNDRFFAVRPEGSVSTLKIQRTERGDSAVYLCASSLNAGYTEAFFGQGTRLTVV.

This clone was picked up a small number of times. The J gene is TRBJ2-1, the V gene TRBV9; TRBD1 agrees at 10 bases. The CDR3 sequence is 16 residues long. V shed 0 bases, J shed 7 bases, and the junction held 7 bases outside the gene matches. Per germline, CDR1 SGDLS and CDR2 YYNGEE. DNA of the CDR3: TGTGCCAGCAGCGTAGCCCCGGGACAGGGGAGGAATGAGCAGTTCTTC. Translation: CASSVAPGQGRNEQFF.

This clone has just a few counts. CDR3 sequence: CASSAGQGLTYEQYF. CDR3 nucleotide sequence: TGCGCCAGCAGCGCGGGACAGGGTCTGACCTACGAGCAGTACTTC. The chain joins TRBV5-1 to TRBJ2-7; 9 bases align to TRBD1. Trimming cost V 4 bases and J 2 bases; bases outside gene matches: 7. The CDR3 contains 15 residues. CDR1 and CDR2 from the germline V gene are SGHRS and YFSETQ.

The DNA of the CDR3 is TGTGCCAGCAGCCCGCACAGGGACTCCTACGAGCAGTACGTC. Residues: CASSPHRDSYEQYV. The chain carries TRBV7-8 and TRBJ2-7, with D possibly matching TRBD1 (6 bases). CDR1 and CDR2 (germline): SGHVS, FQNEAQ. The CDR3 covers 14 residues. Trimming took off 5 bases at V and 0 bases at J, with 11 bases between the two ends.

CDR3 sequence: CATSGPAGRVNEKLFF. DNA of the CDR3: TGTGCCACCAGCGGACCCGCTGGCAGGGTAAATGAAAAACTGTTTTTT. The gene calls are TRBV15 and TRBJ1-4; possible D gene TRBD1, 5 bases. The germline V gene encodes CDR1 LNHNV and CDR2 YYDKDF (reference sequence). V was clipped by 5 bases and J by 5 bases, with 18 bases between them. The CDR3 loop spans 16 amino acids.

The V gene is TRBV6-2 or TRBV6-3, the J gene TRBJ2-7; D might be TRBD1 (6 bases). CDR3 length: 14 amino acids. V was pared by 5 bases and J by 3 bases, with 14 bases between. Germline CDR1 and CDR2: MNHEY and SVGEGT. This CDR3 reads CASSTPARGYEQYF. The DNA of the CDR3 is TGTGCCAGCAGTACCCCAGCCAGGGGCTACGAGCAGTACTTC.

This chain connects TRBV7-8 to TRBJ2-7; TRBD1 agrees at 7 bases. The CDR3 runs to 15 residues. The junction had 2 bases not matched to a gene; V was cut back by 0 bases and J by 0 bases. Germline V gene lookup returns CDR1 SGHVS and CDR2 FQNEAQ. In DNA, the CDR3 is TGTGCCAGCAGCTTAGCACAGGGGCCCTCCTACGAGCAGTACGTC. This encodes CASSLAQGPSYEQYV.

The chain joins TRBV18 to TRBJ2-3; TRBD1 aligns across 7 bases. V shed 0 bases and J 5 bases; nucleotides not matched to a gene: 5. This CDR3 is 15 amino acids long. Per germline, CDR1 KGHSH and CDR2 LQKENI. In nucleotides, the CDR3 is TGTGCCAGCTCACCACCGGACAGGAATATAGATACGCAGTATTTT. Its translation is CASSPPDRNIDTQYF.

The rearrangement joins TRBV19 to TRBJ2-1; TRBD1 agrees at 7 bases. CDR3 length equals 15 residues. Germline CDR1 reads LNHDA; CDR2 reads SQIVND (reference sequence). Trimming took 4 bases from V and 7 from J; bases not matched to a gene: 10. CDR3 region: CASSTYRGSMNEQFF. The CDR3, as DNA: TGTGCCAGTAGTACCTACAGGGGAAGTATGAATGAGCAGTTCTTC.

The sample holds a few counts of this clone. V usage is TRBV18 and J usage is TRBJ1-3; 8 positions match TRBD1. V lost 5 bases, J lost 4 bases, and 10 bases stayed unmatched. Germline CDR1 is KGHSH and CDR2 is LQKENI. CDR3 length: 16 amino acids. CDR3 bases: TGTGCCAGCTCAACTAGTCAGGGGGCCTCGGGAAACACCATATATTTT. Translating it yields CASSTSQGASGNTIYF.

The sample holds a few counts of this clone. The rearrangement uses TRBV29-1 and TRBJ2-2, with 8 bases fitting TRBD2. This CDR3 contains 15 residues. Per germline, CDR1 SQVTM and CDR2 ANQGSEA. V lost 3 bases, J lost 4 bases, and 7 bases stayed unmatched. CDR3 amino acids: CSVESGLAGTGELFF. The CDR3 nucleotides are TGCAGCGTTGAGAGCGGACTAGCCGGCACCGGGGAGCTGTTTTTT.

The chain joins TRBV5-6 to TRBJ1-2, with D possibly TRBD1 on 6 matching bases. The V and J ends lost 0 bases and 4 bases respectively, with 10 bases between them. CDR1 is SGHDT, CDR2 YYEEEE, per germline. The CDR3 sequence is 14 residues long. CDR3 sequence: CASSLGGRGYGYTF. The CDR3 nucleotides are TGTGCCAGCAGCTTGGGGGGGCGCGGCTATGGCTACACCTTC. The full variable domain, rest sourced from reference TRBV5-6 and TRBJ1-2, is DAGVTQSPTHLIKTRGQQVTLRCSPKSGHDTVSWYQQALGQGPQFIFQYYEEEERQRGNFPDRFSGHQFPNYSSELNVNALLLGDSALYLCASSLGGRGYGYTFGSGTRLTVV.